One sample yielded the 8 T cell receptor beta chains listed below, sequenced in a study of blood T cells in healthy people across ages (dated by TCRdb to about 2015). The library was generated by 5' RACE. TCRdb names Illumina HiSeq 2500 as the instrument used. A second PCR of about 6 to 11 cycles was run with a J-beta primer mix and a sample-barcoded 5' primer. Through fastp at Q25 and MiXCR, TCRdb rebuilt clones from the public reads, retaining in-frame beta chains. Entries that share a CDR3 protein sequence are merged under the most common genes and DNA. This sample is represented by hundreds of thousands of distinct CDR3 sequences; just over 55% of them were singletons. 25% to 30% of the sample lies in the top ten. The material sequenced was blood. The receptors shown here come from a man aged 35 to 55 in good health.

V and J are TRBV7-9 and TRBJ1-2, with D possibly being TRBD1 (5 bases). This CDR3 has 17 amino acids. Between the trimmed V and J ends, which lost 7 bases and 4 bases, there was a span of 25 bases. In germline, CDR1 is SEHNR, CDR2 FQNEAQ (reference sequence). This chain's CDR3 is CASTGWVRDASGYGYTF. CDR3 coding DNA: TGTGCCAGCACCGGCTGGGTGCGGGACGCCTCTGGCTATGGCTACACCTTC. The full variable domain, in which reference TRBV7-9 and TRBJ1-2 provide the parts outside the CDR3, is DTGVSQNPRHKITKRGQNVTFRCDPISEHNRLYWYRQTLGQGPEFLTYFQNEAQLEKSRLLSDRFSAERPKGSFSTLEIQRTEQGDSAMYLCASTGWVRDASGYGYTFGSGTRLTVV.

In regard to this clonotype: A much larger clone is a single base away; this may be a read error. This chain connects TRBV7-9 to TRBJ1-2; weak D call: TRBD1 (5 bases). The CDR3 covers 15 residues. The V gene lost 11 bases and the J gene lost 2 bases, with 21 bases spanning the gap. CDR1 and CDR2 from the germline V gene are SEHNR and FQNEAQ (reference sequence). In DNA, the CDR3 is TGTGCCTCCCGCCGGGAAGACAGCCTAAACTATGGCTACACCTTC. Protein: CASRREDSLNYGYTF.

This clonotype was detected only a few times. The J gene is TRBJ2-5, the V gene TRBV11-1; 8 bases fit TRBD1. CDR3 length: 15 residues. Germline V gives CDR1 SGHAT, CDR2 FQDESV (reference sequence). V was clipped by 7 bases and J by 1 base; unmatched bases: 8. CDR3 amino acids: CASTPGRGLQETQYF. As DNA, the CDR3 is TGTGCCAGCACCCCGGGCAGGGGGCTCCAAGAGACCCAGTACTTC.

The gene calls are TRBV6-5 and TRBJ2-3; D is perhaps TRBD2 (6 bases). Germline values: CDR1 MNHEY, CDR2 SVGAGI. This CDR3 comprises 15 residues. The V and J ends lost 4 bases and 0 bases respectively, with 11 bases between them. The CDR3 nucleotides are TGTGCCAGCAGTTTACTAAGCGGGAGCACAGATACGCAGTATTTT. It encodes CASSLLSGSTDTQYF.

The chain is built from TRBV20-1 and TRBJ1-5; tentatively, D is TRBD1 (5 bases). Trimming left V 0 bases short and J 6 bases short, with 21 bases between. The CDR3 has 17 amino acids. CDR1 and CDR2 from the germline V gene are DFQATT and SNEGSKA (reference sequence). CDR3 loop: CSARDRKGLSSGQPQHF. The CDR3 coding sequence is TGCAGTGCTAGAGATCGGAAGGGGCTTTCGTCAGGTCAGCCCCAGCATTTT.

V gene TRBV7-8 combines with J gene TRBJ1-5; 7 positions match TRBD1. The germline CDR1 and CDR2 sequences are SGHVS and FQNEAQ. The CDR3 spans 19 residues. V lost 5 bases, J lost 1 base, and 17 bases stayed unmatched. The CDR3 loop is CASSPRTGPTFRSNQPQHF. CDR3 coding DNA: TGTGCCAGCAGCCCCCGGACAGGACCAACATTCAGGAGCAATCAGCCCCAGCATTTT.

The CDR3 DNA reads TGCAGCGCCTCGCCCGCGGGACGCTCCTACGAGCAGTACTTC. Translating gives CSASPAGRSYEQYF. This chain links TRBV29-1 with TRBJ2-7, with D possibly being TRBD2 (6 bases). The CDR3 totals 14 residues. The V gene lost 7 bases and the J gene lost 0 bases, with 16 bases spanning the gap. Germline V gene lookup returns CDR1 SQVTM and CDR2 ANQGSEA.

This chain uses TRBV20-1 with TRBJ1-5; the D is unclear. V was cut by 3 bases and J by 4 bases, with 7 bases left in between. The CDR3 spans 12 residues. Germline values: CDR1 DFQATT, CDR2 SNEGSKA (reference sequence). CDR3 DNA sequence: TGCAGTGCTAGGGCTAAGAATCAGCCCCAGCATTTT. Translating gives CSARAKNQPQHF.